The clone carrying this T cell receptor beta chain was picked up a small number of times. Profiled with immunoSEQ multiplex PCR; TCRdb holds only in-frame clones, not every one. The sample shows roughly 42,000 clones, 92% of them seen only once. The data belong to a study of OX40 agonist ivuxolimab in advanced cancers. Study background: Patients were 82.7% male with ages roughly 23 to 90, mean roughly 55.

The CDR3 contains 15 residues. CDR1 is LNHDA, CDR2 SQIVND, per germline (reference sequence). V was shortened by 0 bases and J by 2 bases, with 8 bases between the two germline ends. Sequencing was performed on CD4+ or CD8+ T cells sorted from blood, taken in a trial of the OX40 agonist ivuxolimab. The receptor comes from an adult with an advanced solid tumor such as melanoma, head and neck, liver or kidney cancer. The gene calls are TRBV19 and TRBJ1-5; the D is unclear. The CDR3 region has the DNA TGTGCCAGTAGTATAGATCTATTGGGCAATCAGCCCCAGCATTTT. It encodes CASSIDLLGNQPQHF.